Shown below are 17 T cell receptor beta chains from a single sample sequenced in a study of T-cell reconstitution after alpha-beta-depleted transplantation in children. Library preparation (for TCRbeta) was performed with unique molecular identifiers. TCRdb reanalysed the PCR reads using MiXCR and keeps one entry per CDR3 protein. The profile shows some 190,000 distinct CDR3 sequences, approximately 12% of them singletons. The source material was PBMCs, sampled before TCRalphabeta/CD19-depleted stem cell transplant. Receptors were obtained from a boy aged 2 to 10 with acute myeloid leukemia, due to receive a stem cell transplant.

This clonotype was observed at least ten times. CDR3 sequence reads: CASSLDASGRSGTGELFF. In DNA, the CDR3 is TGTGCCAGCAGCTTAGATGCTAGCGGGAGGTCGGGAACCGGGGAGCTGTTTTTT. The chain couples TRBV11-2 to TRBJ2-2, with 11 bases fitting TRBD2. J lost 5 bases, V lost 0 bases, and 8 bases had no gene match. Germline V gene lookup returns CDR1 SGHAT and CDR2 FQNNGV. This CDR3 has 18 amino acids.

About this clonotype itself: A read error may be the cause here, since a much bigger clone is one base away. The chain recombines TRBV2 with TRBJ2-1; TRBD1 or TRBD2 may be the D gene (5 bases each). V was trimmed by 10 bases and J by 8 bases, leaving 21 bases between them. In germline, CDR1 is SNHLY, CDR2 FYNNEI. CDR3 length equals 14 residues. The CDR3 spells CANRAGTARDEQFF. The CDR3 nucleotides read TGTGCCAACAGAGCCGGGACGGCCCGCGATGAGCAGTTCTTC.

This clonotype was counted ten times or more. The rearrangement links TRBV3-1 to TRBJ1-1; D remains unclear. The V gene lost 1 base and the J gene lost 7 bases, with 13 bases spanning the gap. The V gene's germline CDR1 is LGHDT and CDR2 YNNKEL (reference sequence). This CDR3 has 14 amino acids. CDR3: CASSQGFAENEAFF. DNA for the CDR3: TGTGCCAGCAGCCAAGGATTCGCGGAGAATGAAGCTTTCTTT.

This clonotype was seen many times. This chain connects TRBV20-1 to TRBJ2-1, with D possibly TRBD2 on 7 matching bases. The CDR3 has 15 residues. Looked up from germline, CDR1 is DFQATT and CDR2 is SNEGSKA (reference sequence). V shed 3 bases and J shed 8 bases, with 20 bases lying between them. CDR3 loop: CSASLRAGRGDEQFF. CDR3 sequence (DNA): TGCAGTGCTAGCCTCCGGGCGGGGAGGGGGGATGAGCAGTTCTTC.

This clonotype was detected ten times or more. The chain employs TRBV20-1 and TRBJ2-1, with 11 bases lining up with TRBD2. The CDR3 sequence is 15 residues long. Germline V gives CDR1 DFQATT, CDR2 SNEGSKA (reference sequence). Trimming took 5 bases from V and 2 from J; bases not matched to a gene: 5. The DNA of the CDR3 is TGCAGTGCTCGTATAGCGGGAGGGCCCTACAATGAGCAGTTCTTC. This gives the protein CSARIAGGPYNEQFF.

This clonotype was counted many times. This chain connects TRBV2 to TRBJ2-7, with a tentative D call TRBD1 (6 bases). Deletions cut 7 bases from V and 7 bases from J, with 17 bases between. The CDR3 is 13 residues long. Germline V lookup: CDR1 SNHLY, CDR2 FYNNEI. This CDR3 reads CASIFAGTTEQYV. CDR3 sequence (DNA): TGTGCCAGCATCTTTGCCGGGACAACTGAGCAGTACGTC.

This clonotype came up many times. The genes are TRBV4-2 and TRBJ1-1, with D tentatively TRBD1 (5 bases). V gave up 2 bases and J gave up 5 bases, with 15 bases separating them. CDR1 and CDR2 (germline): LGHNA, YNFKEQ. The CDR3 is 15 residues long. Written as DNA, the CDR3 is TGTGCCAGCAGCCAATCCCCCCGGGGCGCAACTGAAGCTTTCTTT. Protein: CASSQSPRGATEAFF.

This clonotype was seen once. A much larger clone lies a single base off, so this may be a read error. This sequence joins TRBV3-1 and TRBJ2-3; 10 bases align to TRBD2. The germline V gene encodes CDR1 LGHDT and CDR2 YNNKEL (reference sequence). The CDR3 is 17 amino acids. CDR3 DNA: TGTGCCAGCACCCAAGAGATTAGCGGGGGGACAACAGATACGCAGTATTTT. Translation: CASTQEISGGTTDTQYF.

This clonotype was detected many times. The chain couples TRBV7-3 to TRBJ2-1; D is undetermined. From germline, CDR1 is SGHTA and CDR2 FQGTGA. The CDR3 covers 13 residues. V was trimmed by 1 base and J by 5 bases, leaving 6 bases between them. The CDR3 loop is CASSLNRNNEQFF. The CDR3 coding sequence is TGTGCCAGCAGCTTAAATCGTAACAATGAGCAGTTCTTC.

This clonotype has a count of ten or more. The V gene is TRBV5-5, the J gene TRBJ2-1, with TRBD1 matching 8 bases. The junction had 13 bases not matched to a gene; V was cut back by 4 bases and J by 7 bases. Germline CDR1 is SGHKS and CDR2 is YYEKEE (reference sequence). The CDR3 has 16 amino acids. CDR3 sequence (DNA): TGTGCCAGCAGCCCGAGGACAGGGCGCGCTTCGAATGAGCAGTTCTTC. Translated, it gives CASSPRTGRASNEQFF.

This clonotype came up many times. The V and J genes are TRBV10-3 and TRBJ1-2; no clear D. The germline CDR1 and CDR2 sequences are ENHRY and SYGVKD. This CDR3 has 12 amino acids. V lost 3 bases, J lost 2 bases, and 4 bases lay in between. The CDR3 DNA sequence: TGTGCCATCAGTGAACAGAACTATGGCTACACCTTC. This codes for CAISEQNYGYTF.

There are many counts of this clonotype. The V and J genes are TRBV3-1 and TRBJ1-2; tentative D call: TRBD1 (5 bases). V gave up 1 base and J gave up 6 bases, with 15 bases separating them. From germline, CDR1 is LGHDT and CDR2 YNNKEL (reference sequence). This CDR3 is built from 15 residues. The CDR3 coding sequence is TGTGCCAGCAGCCAAGGGTCCACAGGAGGACATGGCTACACCTTC. Protein product: CASSQGSTGGHGYTF.

This clonotype was seen repeatedly, ten times or more. The rearrangement links TRBV6-5 to TRBJ1-2; TRBD1 matches at 12 bases. Trimming removed 5 bases from V and 7 bases from J; junction bases left unmatched: 5. The CDR3 loop spans 14 amino acids. Germline loops: CDR1 MNHEY, CDR2 SVGAGI. The DNA for the CDR3 is TGTGCCAGCAGTCGGGACAGGGGGCGTTTTGGCTACACCTTC. This translates into CASSRDRGRFGYTF.

Ten or more counts support this clonotype. CDR3 coding DNA: TGTGCCAGCAGTTTGACCGGGACTAACACCGGGGAGCTGTTTTTT. Translating gives CASSLTGTNTGELFF. The rearrangement links TRBV6-2 or TRBV6-3 to TRBJ2-2; TRBD2 might be the D (6 bases). Trimming took off 4 bases at V and 2 bases at J, with 11 bases between the two ends. Germline V gene data show CDR1 as MNHEY and CDR2 as SVGEGT. The CDR3 has 15 amino acids.

This clonotype was detected ten times or more. The genes are TRBV20-1 and TRBJ1-4; weak D call: TRBD1 (6 bases). Germline CDR1 and CDR2: DFQATT and SNEGSKA (reference sequence). V lost 5 bases to trimming and J lost 6 bases, with 10 bases between them. The CDR3 totals 12 residues. This CDR3 is CSAGGADEKLFF. As DNA, the CDR3 is TGCAGTGCTGGGGGGGCGGATGAAAAACTGTTTTTT.

This clonotype occurred many times. The chain carries TRBV5-1 and TRBJ1-1; no reliable D call. V was pared by 2 bases and J by 6 bases, with 14 bases between. CDR3 size: 14 residues. In germline, CDR1 is SGHRS, CDR2 YFSETQ. DNA for the CDR3: TGCGCCAGCAGCTTTAACTTGGGCGGCGCTGAAGCTTTCTTT. Translating it yields CASSFNLGGAEAFF.

Notes on this clonotype: A much larger clone lies a single base off, so this may be a read error. In nucleotides, the CDR3 is TGTGCCAGCAGCACTCGACAGGGGGCGGTTCGTTCCTTC. Protein product: CASSTRQGAVRSF. The genes are TRBV7-3 and TRBJ1-2; 10 bases line up with TRBD1. The CDR3 sequence is 13 residues long. From germline, CDR1 is SGHTA and CDR2 FQGTGA.